The 26 T cell receptor beta chains reported below all come from one sample, sequenced in a study of T cell responses to AZD1222 COVID-19 vaccine. The data were produced by immunoSEQ multiplex PCR, yet TCRdb's version contains in-frame clones alone and is incomplete. The table lists some 200,000 clones, roughly 90% of them singletons, with 3% to 4% in the top ten. The source was peripheral blood, collected 28 days after the second AZD1222 dose. The receptor set was obtained from an adult who received the AZD1222 COVID-19 vaccine.

This clone appeared a single time. The CDR3 region has the DNA TGCAGCGTCCGAGCCGGCAGCGGGGTGGGATACGAGCAGTACTTC. Its protein is CSVRAGSGVGYEQYF. The rearrangement uses TRBV29-1 and TRBJ2-7; TRBD2 matches at 7 bases. V trimming: 6 bases; J trimming: 4 bases; junction bases outside the gene matches: 15. The CDR3 covers 15 residues. Germline V gene sequence: CDR1 SQVTM, CDR2 ANQGSEA.

This clone occurred once. The rearrangement uses TRBV5-6 and TRBJ2-1, with D perhaps TRBD2 (6 bases). Per the germline V gene, CDR1 is SGHDT and CDR2 is YYEEEE. The CDR3 covers 15 residues. V was shortened by 5 bases and J by 10 bases, with 22 bases between the two germline ends. CDR3: CASRGENSGAREQFF. DNA for the CDR3: TGTGCCAGCAGAGGGGAGAATAGCGGAGCGAGGGAGCAGTTCTTC.

V and J are TRBV7-9 and TRBJ1-1; 7 bases match TRBD1. Losses at the gene ends were 6 bases for V and 5 bases for J; bases not matched to a gene: 9. CDR3 length equals 14 residues. The germline V gene has CDR1 SEHNR and CDR2 FQNEAQ (reference sequence). CDR3 in amino acids: CASSFTGDRTEAFF. The CDR3, as DNA: TGTGCCAGCAGTTTTACAGGGGATCGTACTGAAGCTTTCTTT.

The chain recombines TRBV5-1 with TRBJ2-1; 9 bases match TRBD2. CDR1 is SGHRS, CDR2 YFSETQ, per germline. The CDR3 contains 16 residues. The V and J ends lost 3 bases and 6 bases, in that order; junction bases with no gene match: 10. The CDR3 loop reads CASSSGGRAAANEQFF. CDR3 DNA: TGCGCCAGCAGCTCGGGCGGGAGGGCCGCGGCCAATGAGCAGTTCTTC.

This chain connects TRBV5-1 to TRBJ2-1; the match to TRBD1 covers 10 bases. The CDR3 extends over 15 amino acids. V dropped 4 bases and J dropped 9; count of bases not matched to a gene: 10. Germline CDR1 and CDR2: SGHRS and YFSETQ. The CDR3 DNA follows: TGCGCCAGCAGCCCGGATCCGACAGGGGGCGCTGAGCAGTTCTTC. It yields the protein CASSPDPTGGAEQFF.

The V gene is TRBV5-1, the J gene TRBJ1-3, with 7 nucleotides matching TRBD1. Germline V gives CDR1 SGHRS, CDR2 YFSETQ. The V gene end was trimmed by 4 bases and the J gene end by 4 bases; junction bases not matched to a gene: 8. The CDR3 is made up of 15 amino acids. The CDR3 bases are TGCGCCAGCAGCGGTACGACAGGGACCGGAAACACCATATATTTT. The encoded protein is CASSGTTGTGNTIYF.

The chain uses TRBV7-9 and TRBJ1-3; D gene unclear. Trimming pared 5 bases from V and 4 bases from J, leaving 3 bases between. Germline V gene lookup returns CDR1 SEHNR and CDR2 FQNEAQ (reference sequence). There are 11 residues in the CDR3. Here the CDR3 reads CASSEGNTIYF. Here the CDR3 DNA reads TGTGCCAGCAGCGAGGGAAACACCATATATTTT.

This chain uses TRBV9 with TRBJ2-7; D might be TRBD2 (6 bases). In germline, CDR1 is SGDLS, CDR2 YYNGEE. The CDR3 totals 13 residues. Trimming pared 4 bases from V and 2 bases from J, leaving 10 bases between. The CDR3 nucleotides are TGTGCCAGCAGCCCGGAGGGACCCTACGAGCAGTACTTC. Translated: CASSPEGPYEQYF.

The chain combines TRBV7-2 with TRBJ2-3; the match to TRBD2 covers 11 bases. The CDR3 runs to 15 residues. Germline V gene sequence: CDR1 SGHTA, CDR2 FQGNSA. V was pared by 5 bases and J by 4 bases, with 5 bases of the junction left unmatched. In DNA form, the CDR3 reads TGTGCCAGCAGCCCGACTAGCGGGATTTCAGATACGCAGTATTTT. It yields the protein CASSPTSGISDTQYF.

The chain links TRBV25-1 to TRBJ1-3; no definite D call. Germline V CDR1 and CDR2: MGHDK, SYGVNS. V was trimmed by 4 bases and J by 0 bases, leaving 13 bases between them. CDR3 size: 16 residues. The CDR3 reads CASSALTPTSGNTIYF. In nucleotides, the CDR3 is TGTGCCAGCAGTGCTCTTACCCCCACCTCTGGAAACACCATATATTTT.

The V call is TRBV11-2, the J call TRBJ2-3, with TRBD2 identical over 11 bases. V was clipped by 3 bases and J by 3 bases; unmatched bases: 5. Germline lookup yields CDR1 SGHAT and CDR2 FQNNGV. The CDR3 extends over 16 amino acids. The CDR3 is CASSFTSGSLTDTQYF. The CDR3 nucleotides read TGTGCCAGCAGCTTCACTAGCGGGAGTCTAACAGATACGCAGTATTTT.

This sequence joins TRBV2 and TRBJ2-5; TRBD2 matches at 15 bases. The CDR3 is made up of 18 amino acids. CDR1 and CDR2 from the germline V gene are SNHLY and FYNNEI. Unmatched junction bases numbered 6, after V lost 4 bases and J lost 0 bases. For the CDR3, the DNA is TGTGCCAGCAGTGGAGGACTAGCGGGAGGGCCTTACCAAGAGACCCAGTACTTC. Residues: CASSGGLAGGPYQETQYF.

The chain employs TRBV25-1 and TRBJ2-3; D is unclear. Germline V CDR1 and CDR2: MGHDK, SYGVNS. The V and J ends lost 1 base and 6 bases respectively, with 14 bases between them. The CDR3 extends over 15 amino acids. The CDR3 bases are TGTGCCAGCAGTGAATCGCTGAGAGTGGGGGATACGCAGTATTTT. Translation gives CASSESLRVGDTQYF. Drawing the rest from reference TRBV25-1 and TRBJ2-3, the complete variable domain is EADIYQTPRYLVIGTGKKITLECSQTMGHDKMYWYQQDPGMELHLIHYSYGVNSTEKGDLSSESTVSRIRTEHFPLTLESARPSHTSQYLCASSESLRVGDTQYFGPGTRLTVL.

The CDR3 loop is CASSLSSAGEQYF. In DNA, the CDR3 is TGTGCCAGCAGTTTATCTAGCGCTGGCGAGCAGTACTTC. This chain uses TRBV27 with TRBJ2-7; tentative D call: TRBD2 (5 bases). Germline CDR1 is MNHEY and CDR2 is SMNVEV (reference sequence). The CDR3 consists of 13 residues. V lost 0 bases and J lost 6, with 9 bases in between.

The V call is TRBV10-3, the J call TRBJ1-1; D is undetermined. Per germline, CDR1 ENHRY and CDR2 SYGVKD. The ends were cut back, 10 bases at V and 4 bases at J, with 19 bases in the middle. CDR3 length equals 14 residues. CDR3 in amino acids: CASKPGGESTEAFF. The CDR3, as DNA: TGTGCCAGCAAGCCCGGAGGTGAGAGCACTGAAGCTTTCTTT.

V gene TRBV7-6 combines with J gene TRBJ2-7; 8 bases agree with TRBD1. With V trimmed by 6 bases and J by 3 bases, 7 bases remained unmatched. This CDR3 contains 14 residues. Germline-derived CDR1 and CDR2 are SGHVS and FNYEAQ. CDR3 protein: CASSPDRGGYEQYF. DNA of the CDR3: TGTGCCAGCAGTCCCGACAGGGGTGGCTACGAGCAGTACTTC.

The chain is built from TRBV5-1 and TRBJ1-1; the match to TRBD1 covers 7 bases. Germline V gene data show CDR1 as SGHRS and CDR2 as YFSETQ. The V gene end was trimmed by 2 bases and the J gene end by 7 bases; junction bases not matched to a gene: 8. CDR3 length: 14 amino acids. The CDR3 here is CASSFQTGWGEAFF. The DNA of the CDR3 is TGCGCCAGCAGCTTTCAGACAGGGTGGGGTGAAGCTTTCTTT.

The gene calls are TRBV10-3 and TRBJ1-6, with 7 bases aligning to TRBD1. Germline CDR1 ENHRY, CDR2 SYGVKD. The trim removed 6 bases at V and 5 bases at J, leaving 10 bases unmatched. The CDR3 totals 16 residues. CDR3 DNA sequence: TGTGCCATCAGGGGTGGACAGGCCTGGGATAATTCACCCCTCCACTTT. Translating gives CAIRGGQAWDNSPLHF.

The chain employs TRBV18 and TRBJ2-3, with 11 bases fitting TRBD1. The CDR3 totals 15 residues. Germline CDR1 KGHSH, CDR2 LQKENI. V shed 8 bases, J shed 4 bases, and the junction held 8 bases outside the gene matches. The CDR3 nucleotides read TGTGCCAGCGCGCCGGGACAGGGGGGACCAGATACGCAGTATTTT. Translation gives CASAPGQGGPDTQYF.

The J gene is TRBJ2-6, the V gene TRBV6-6; 8 nucleotides line up with TRBD1. Trimming cost V 9 bases and J 2 bases; bases outside gene matches: 6. Germline loops: CDR1 MNHNY, CDR2 SVGAGI (reference sequence). CDR3 length: 15 residues. CDR3 protein: CASSGQVTGANVLTF. The CDR3 bases are TGTGCCAGTTCGGGACAGGTGACTGGGGCCAACGTCCTGACTTTC.

The rearrangement uses TRBV6-5 and TRBJ2-1; D remains unclear. In germline, CDR1 is MNHEY, CDR2 SVGAGI. CDR3 size: 13 residues. Deletions cut 7 bases from V and 2 bases from J, with 9 bases between. The chain's CDR3 is CASKGQPYNEQFF. The CDR3 region has the DNA TGTGCCAGCAAGGGCCAGCCCTACAATGAGCAGTTCTTC.

This chain links TRBV5-1 with TRBJ1-3, with D possibly being TRBD1 (5 bases). V was cut by 2 bases and J by 0 bases, with 9 bases left in between. The germline V gene encodes CDR1 SGHRS and CDR2 YFSETQ. CDR3 length: 15 residues. The CDR3 sequence is CASSLGHVSGNTIYF. The CDR3 coding sequence is TGCGCCAGCAGCTTAGGACACGTCTCTGGAAACACCATATATTTT.

This chain connects TRBV3-1 (or the pseudogene TRBV3-2) to TRBJ1-5; a weak D match, TRBD1 (5 bases). The germline V gene encodes CDR1 LGHDT and CDR2 YNNKEL (reference sequence). The CDR3 extends over 16 amino acids. V gave up 4 bases and J gave up 0 bases, with 13 bases separating them. CDR3 amino acids: CASSPEGPGSNQPQHF. CDR3 sequence (DNA): TGTGCCAGCAGCCCAGAGGGGCCAGGTAGCAATCAGCCCCAGCATTTT.

This sequence joins TRBV29-1 and TRBJ2-1; 7 positions agree with TRBD2. This CDR3 spans 13 amino acids. Germline V gene lookup returns CDR1 SQVTM and CDR2 ANQGSEA. Trimming cost V 4 bases and J 7 bases; bases outside gene matches: 7. The CDR3 DNA reads TGCAGCGTTGTGGCTAGCGGACTGAATGAGCAGTTCTTC. It is translated as CSVVASGLNEQFF.

The rearrangement links TRBV28 to TRBJ2-1; 9 nucleotides align to TRBD2. V gave up 3 bases and J gave up 9 bases; unmatched junction bases: 9. Germline CDR1 reads MDHEN; CDR2 reads SYDVKM. CDR3 length: 15 amino acids. CDR3 bases: TGTGCCAGCAGTTTGCGGCTAGCGGGAAGCAGTGAGCAGTTCTTC. Amino acids: CASSLRLAGSSEQFF.

As to this clone: Other DNA sequences within the sample encode an identical CDR3. The chain carries TRBV27 and TRBJ2-1; D not certain. The V gene lost 3 bases and the J gene lost 6 bases, with 3 bases spanning the gap. The length of the CDR3 is 11 residues. CDR1 is MNHEY, CDR2 SMNVEV, per germline (reference sequence). The CDR3 spells CASSLGNEQFF. In DNA, the CDR3 is TGTGCCAGCAGTTTGGGCAATGAGCAGTTCTTC.